This T cell receptor beta chain is drawn from a study of blood T cell repertoires in COVID-19. Study-level information: PBMCs, B-cell-depleted T cells, or T cells provided the cDNA or gDNA that made up the material.

Clinical histories supplied by participants themselves formed the basis of cohort assignment. Germline assignment: CDR1 SGDLS and CDR2 YYNGEE. Trimming left V 4 bases short and J 4 bases short, with 14 bases between. The CDR3 sequence is 14 residues long. Clones were sequenced by immunoSEQ multiplex PCR, and TCRdb holds only the in-frame ones, with some missing. The profile covers a few hundred thousand clones, with more than 75% appearing a single time and around 10% taken by the ten largest. Specimen: PBMCs or T cells enriched from blood (not recorded which). This clonotype was sampled from a woman between 50 and 59 years old who had recovered from COVID-19. The genes are TRBV9 and TRBJ1-1; weak D call: TRBD1 (5 bases). The CDR3: CASSPVGGFTEAFF. Here the CDR3 DNA reads TGTGCCAGCAGCCCCGTGGGGGGGTTCACTGAAGCTTTCTTT.